This TCR beta chain came from a study of post-analysis software for immune sequencing data. In the study overall: Some patients lacked subtype; others had relapsing-remitting, secondary progressive or progressive-relapsing disease.

Losses at the gene ends were 4 bases for V and 0 bases for J; bases not matched to a gene: 8. The CDR3 covers 18 residues. Germline loops: CDR1 SGHRS, CDR2 YFSETQ. This clonotype has more than one count but fewer than ten. Its cognate antigen is unknown. Study-wide results and caveats: F measure grouped same-batch samples tightly together. Five or six TRBV segments were more frequent in patients than controls; TRBV5-6, TRBV5-1 and TRBV20-1 belonged to this group.

cDNA libraries of TCR beta carried unique molecular identifiers. From the PCR reads, TCRdb called clonotypes with MiXCR, one entry per CDR3 protein. The sample contains about 380,000 distinct CDR3 sequences, roughly 36% of which appear only once. The source is a girl aged 5-17 years with multiple sclerosis. The sequenced material came from blood. V usage is TRBV5-1 and J usage is TRBJ2-1, with 12 positions matching TRBD2. CDR3 sequence reads: CASSPLAGGLSSYNEQFF. The CDR3 nucleotides read TGCGCCAGCAGCCCACTAGCGGGGGGCCTTAGCTCCTACAATGAGCAGTTCTTC.